This is a list of T cell receptor beta chains from one sample in a study of shared clonotypes between healthy human individuals. Libraries were prepared by immunoSEQ multiplex PCR; TCRdb keeps only in-frame clonotypes and omits some of them. The sample records fewer than 550,000 clones, 60% to 80% being singletons. Sequences were obtained from PBMCs. Source of these receptors: a middle-aged woman in good health. Some clones in this sample may be carry-over from other donors' samples. Each CDR3 is given with its conserved first and last residue. Fields, in order: V gene, CDR3 protein.

v_call: TRBV27; cdr3_aa: CASSLDRGRNEQFF
v_call: TRBV19; cdr3_aa: CASSGRENSGELFF
v_call: TRBV5-1; cdr3_aa: CASSWTSGANNEQFF
v_call: TRBV2; cdr3_aa: CASSLGLAGSATQYF
v_call: TRBV7-2; cdr3_aa: CASSFWGLGGNTIYF
v_call: TRBV21-1; cdr3_aa: CASTIQGASGELFF
v_call: TRBV9; cdr3_aa: CASSVGPTPGTGELFF
v_call: TRBV5-4; cdr3_aa: CASSGLAGSYNEQFF
v_call: TRBV4-1; cdr3_aa: CASSQIGIGETQYF
v_call: TRBV2; cdr3_aa: CASSNLNIEKLFF